This TCR beta chain was found in a study of shared clonotypes between healthy human individuals. Whole-study results and caveats: A generally larger estimated richness was seen in naive subsets than in memory subsets.

Cells designated naive CD8 were CD45RO-negative and were positively selected for CCR7, with terminally differentiated effector memory CD45RA+ cells excluded. Tens of thousands of T cell genomes, or roughly 180 ng DNA, went into the sorted-subset replicate PCRs. Clones were sequenced by immunoSEQ multiplex PCR, and TCRdb holds only the in-frame ones, with some missing. The table lists millions of clones, around 93% of them singletons. Remarks on this clone: Its target is unknown.

Trimming took off 7 bases at V and 0 bases at J, with 11 bases between the two ends. Germline V gene sequence: CDR1 LNHNV, CDR2 YYDKDF (reference sequence). CDR3 length equals 14 residues. V usage is TRBV15 and J usage is TRBJ2-3; D might be TRBD1 (6 bases). The sample comprised naive CD8+ T cells from PBMCs. This clonotype originated in a man between 18 and 29 years old in good health. Some clones in this sample may be carry-over from other donors' samples. CDR3 nucleotides: TGTGCCACCAACACAGGGTCTAGCACAGATACGCAGTATTTT. It translates to CATNTGSSTDTQYF.